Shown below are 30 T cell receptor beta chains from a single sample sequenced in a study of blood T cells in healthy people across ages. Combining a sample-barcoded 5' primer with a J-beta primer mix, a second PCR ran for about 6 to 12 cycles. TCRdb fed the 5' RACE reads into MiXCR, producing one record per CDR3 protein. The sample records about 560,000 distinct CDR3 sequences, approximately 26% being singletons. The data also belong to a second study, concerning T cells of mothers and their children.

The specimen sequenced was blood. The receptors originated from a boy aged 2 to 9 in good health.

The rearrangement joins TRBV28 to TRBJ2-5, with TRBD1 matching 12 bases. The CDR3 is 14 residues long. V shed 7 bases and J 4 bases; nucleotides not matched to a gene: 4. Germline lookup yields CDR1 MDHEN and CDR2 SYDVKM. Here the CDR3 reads CASKRGQGAETQYF. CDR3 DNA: TGTGCCAGCAAAAGGGGACAGGGGGCAGAGACCCAGTACTTC.

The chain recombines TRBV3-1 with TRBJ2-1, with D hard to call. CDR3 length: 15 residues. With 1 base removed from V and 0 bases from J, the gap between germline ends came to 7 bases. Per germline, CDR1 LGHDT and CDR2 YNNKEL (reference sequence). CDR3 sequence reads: CASSQGPISYNEQFF. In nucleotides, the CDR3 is TGTGCCAGCAGCCAAGGGCCGATCTCCTACAATGAGCAGTTCTTC.

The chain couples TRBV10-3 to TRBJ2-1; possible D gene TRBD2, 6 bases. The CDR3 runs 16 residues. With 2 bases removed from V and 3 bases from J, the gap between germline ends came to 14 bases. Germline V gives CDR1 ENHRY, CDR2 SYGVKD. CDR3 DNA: TGTGCCATCAGTGAGAGATCAGGCGGGGTCTACAATGAGCAGTTCTTC. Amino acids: CAISERSGGVYNEQFF.

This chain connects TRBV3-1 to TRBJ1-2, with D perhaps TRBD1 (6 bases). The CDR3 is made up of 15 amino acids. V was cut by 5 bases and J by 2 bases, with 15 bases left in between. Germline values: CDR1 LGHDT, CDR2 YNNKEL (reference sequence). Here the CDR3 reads CASSTRTANNYGYTF. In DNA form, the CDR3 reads TGTGCCAGCAGCACGAGGACAGCTAACAACTATGGCTACACCTTC.

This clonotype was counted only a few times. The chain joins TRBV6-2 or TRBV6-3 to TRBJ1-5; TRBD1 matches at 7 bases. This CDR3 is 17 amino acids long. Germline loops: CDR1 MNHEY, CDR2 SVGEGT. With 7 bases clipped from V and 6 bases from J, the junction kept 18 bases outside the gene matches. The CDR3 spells CASNTDRLFTVGQPQHF. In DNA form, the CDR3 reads TGTGCCAGCAATACGGACAGGCTATTTACAGTTGGTCAGCCCCAGCATTTT.

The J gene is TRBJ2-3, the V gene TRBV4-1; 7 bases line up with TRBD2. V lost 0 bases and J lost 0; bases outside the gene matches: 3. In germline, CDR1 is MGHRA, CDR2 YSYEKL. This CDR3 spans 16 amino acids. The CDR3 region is CASSQERAGSTDTQYF. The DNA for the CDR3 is TGCGCCAGCAGCCAAGAGAGAGCGGGGAGCACAGATACGCAGTATTTT.

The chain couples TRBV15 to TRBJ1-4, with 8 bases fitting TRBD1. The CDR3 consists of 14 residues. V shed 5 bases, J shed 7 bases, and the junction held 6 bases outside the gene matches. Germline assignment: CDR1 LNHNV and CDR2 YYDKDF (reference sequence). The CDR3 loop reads CATSLSGGGEKLFF. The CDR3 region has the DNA TGTGCCACCAGCCTGTCAGGGGGCGGTGAAAAACTGTTTTTT. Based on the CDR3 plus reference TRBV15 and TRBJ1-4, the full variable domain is DAMVIQNPRYQVTQFGKPVTLSCSQTLNHNVMYWYQQKSSQAPKLLFHYYDKDFNNEADTPDNFQSRRPNTSFCFLDIRSPGLGDTAMYLCATSLSGGGEKLFFGSGTQLSVL.

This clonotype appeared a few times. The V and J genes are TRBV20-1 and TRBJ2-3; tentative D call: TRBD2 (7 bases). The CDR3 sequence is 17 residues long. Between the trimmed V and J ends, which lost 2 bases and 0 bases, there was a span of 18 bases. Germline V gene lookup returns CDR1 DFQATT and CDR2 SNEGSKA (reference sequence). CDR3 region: CSARLGGGPLSTDTQYF. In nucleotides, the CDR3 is TGCAGTGCTAGATTGGGGGGGGGGCCTTTGAGCACAGATACGCAGTATTTT.

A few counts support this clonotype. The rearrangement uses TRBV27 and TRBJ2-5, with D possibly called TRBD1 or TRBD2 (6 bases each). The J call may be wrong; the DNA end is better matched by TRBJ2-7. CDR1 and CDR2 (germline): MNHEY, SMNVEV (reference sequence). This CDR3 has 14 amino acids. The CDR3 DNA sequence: TGTGCCAGCAGTCCGTCGGTCGGGGGCCACGAGCAGTACTTC. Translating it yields CASSPSVGGHEQYF.

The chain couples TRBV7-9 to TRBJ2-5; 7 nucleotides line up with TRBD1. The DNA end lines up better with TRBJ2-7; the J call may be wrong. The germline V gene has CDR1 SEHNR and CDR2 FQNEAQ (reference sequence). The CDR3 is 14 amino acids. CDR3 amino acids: CASSSVGQSYEQYF. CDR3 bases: TGTGCCAGCAGCTCAGTGGGACAGAGCTACGAGCAGTACTTC.

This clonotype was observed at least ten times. The chain's CDR3 is CASSLNPNTGELFF. The CDR3 DNA is TGTGCCAGCAGCTTAAACCCGAACACCGGGGAGCTGTTTTTT. The chain couples TRBV11-2 to TRBJ2-2; no clear D gene. This CDR3 has 14 residues. Germline V lookup: CDR1 SGHAT, CDR2 FQNNGV. V was pared by 2 bases and J by 0 bases, with 4 bases between.

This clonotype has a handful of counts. Written as DNA, the CDR3 is TGCAGTGCTCCCCTAGCGGGGAGGGCAGATACGCAGTATTTT. Translating it yields CSAPLAGRADTQYF. The chain combines TRBV20-1 with TRBJ2-3, with 9 bases aligning to TRBD2. Per the germline V gene, CDR1 is DFQATT and CDR2 is SNEGSKA (reference sequence). Trimming removed 5 bases from V and 4 bases from J; junction bases left unmatched: 7. This CDR3 is built from 14 residues.

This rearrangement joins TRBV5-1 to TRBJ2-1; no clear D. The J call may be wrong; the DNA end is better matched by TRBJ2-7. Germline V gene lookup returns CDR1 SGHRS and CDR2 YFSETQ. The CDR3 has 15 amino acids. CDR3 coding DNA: TGCGCCAGCACCCCAGACGGGCTGCTTTCCTACGAGCAGTACTTC. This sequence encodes CASTPDGLLSYEQYF.

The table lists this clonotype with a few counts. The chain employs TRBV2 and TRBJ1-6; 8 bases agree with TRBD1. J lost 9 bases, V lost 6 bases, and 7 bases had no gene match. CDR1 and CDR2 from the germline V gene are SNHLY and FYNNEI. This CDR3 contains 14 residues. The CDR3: CASSSDRETSPLHF. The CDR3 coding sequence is TGTGCCAGCAGCTCGGACAGGGAGACTTCACCCCTCCACTTT.

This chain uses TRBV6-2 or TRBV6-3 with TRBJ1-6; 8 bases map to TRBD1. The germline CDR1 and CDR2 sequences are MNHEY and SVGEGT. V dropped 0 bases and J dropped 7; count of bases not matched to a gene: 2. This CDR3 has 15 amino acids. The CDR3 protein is CASSYSGTGNSPLHF. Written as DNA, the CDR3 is TGTGCCAGCAGTTACTCCGGGACAGGAAATTCACCCCTCCACTTT.

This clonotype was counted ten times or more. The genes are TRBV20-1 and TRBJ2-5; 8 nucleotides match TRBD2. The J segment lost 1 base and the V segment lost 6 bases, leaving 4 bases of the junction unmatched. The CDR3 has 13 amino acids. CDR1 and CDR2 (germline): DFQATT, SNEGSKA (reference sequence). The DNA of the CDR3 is TGCAGTGCCAGAACTAGCGGCCAAGAGACCCAGTACTTC. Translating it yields CSARTSGQETQYF.

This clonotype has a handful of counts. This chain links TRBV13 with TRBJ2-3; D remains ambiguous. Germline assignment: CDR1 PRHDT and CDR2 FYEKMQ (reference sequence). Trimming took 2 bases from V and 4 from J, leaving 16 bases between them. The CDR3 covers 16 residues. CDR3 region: CASSLSRTPGADTQYF. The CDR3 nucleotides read TGTGCCAGCAGCTTAAGCCGGACCCCTGGAGCAGATACGCAGTATTTT.

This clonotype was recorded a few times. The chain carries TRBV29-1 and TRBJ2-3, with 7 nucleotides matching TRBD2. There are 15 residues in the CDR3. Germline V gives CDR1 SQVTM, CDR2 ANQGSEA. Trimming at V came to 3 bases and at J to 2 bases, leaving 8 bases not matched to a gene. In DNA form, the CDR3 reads TGCAGCGTTGATTGGGGGAGGGACTCCACAGATACGCAGTATTTT. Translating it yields CSVDWGRDSTDTQYF.

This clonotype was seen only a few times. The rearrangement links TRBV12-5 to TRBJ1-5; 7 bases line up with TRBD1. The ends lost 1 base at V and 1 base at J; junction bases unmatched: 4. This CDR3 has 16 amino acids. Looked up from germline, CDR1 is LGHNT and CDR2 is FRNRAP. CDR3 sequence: CASGLGSGGSNQPQHF. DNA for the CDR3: TGTGCTAGTGGTTTGGGTTCAGGGGGAAGCAATCAGCCCCAGCATTTT.

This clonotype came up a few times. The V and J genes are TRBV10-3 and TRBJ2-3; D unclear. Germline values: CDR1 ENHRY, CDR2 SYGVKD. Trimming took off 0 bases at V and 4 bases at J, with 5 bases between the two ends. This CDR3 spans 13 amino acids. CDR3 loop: CAISESVADTQYF. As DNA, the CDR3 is TGTGCCATCAGTGAGTCGGTGGCAGATACGCAGTATTTT.

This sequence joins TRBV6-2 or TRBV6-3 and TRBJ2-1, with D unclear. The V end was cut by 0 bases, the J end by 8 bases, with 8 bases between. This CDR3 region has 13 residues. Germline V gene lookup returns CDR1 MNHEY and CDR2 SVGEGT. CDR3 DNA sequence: TGTGCCAGCAGTTACTCAGGCCCCGATGAGCAGTTCTTC. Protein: CASSYSGPDEQFF.

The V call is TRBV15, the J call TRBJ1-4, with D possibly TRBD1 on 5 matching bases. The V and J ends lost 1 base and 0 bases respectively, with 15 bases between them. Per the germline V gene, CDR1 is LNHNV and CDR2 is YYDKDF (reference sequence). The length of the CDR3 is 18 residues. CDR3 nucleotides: TGTGCCACCAGCAGAGCTTACAGGATTGAGACAACTAATGAAAAACTGTTTTTT. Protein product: CATSRAYRIETTNEKLFF.

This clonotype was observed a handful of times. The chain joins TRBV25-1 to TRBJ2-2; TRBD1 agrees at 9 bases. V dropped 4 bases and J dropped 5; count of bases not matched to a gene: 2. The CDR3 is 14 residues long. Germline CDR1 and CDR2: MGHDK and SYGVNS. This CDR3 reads CASSVQGATGELFF. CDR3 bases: TGTGCCAGCAGTGTACAGGGGGCTACCGGGGAGCTGTTTTTT. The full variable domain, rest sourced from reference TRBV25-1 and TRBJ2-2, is EADIYQTPRYLVIGTGKKITLECSQTMGHDKMYWYQQDPGMELHLIHYSYGVNSTEKGDLSSESTVSRIRTEHFPLTLESARPSHTSQYLCASSVQGATGELFFGEGSRLTVL.

CDR3 protein: CAGKRRGHENIQYF. CDR3 sequence (DNA): TGTGCCGGCAAGAGACGGGGGCACGAAAACATTCAGTACTTC. V usage is TRBV3-1 and J usage is TRBJ2-4; D could derive from TRBD1 or TRBD2 (6 bases each). Trimming pared 11 bases from V and 5 bases from J, leaving 19 bases between. This CDR3 region has 14 residues. Germline lookup yields CDR1 LGHDT and CDR2 YNNKEL (reference sequence).

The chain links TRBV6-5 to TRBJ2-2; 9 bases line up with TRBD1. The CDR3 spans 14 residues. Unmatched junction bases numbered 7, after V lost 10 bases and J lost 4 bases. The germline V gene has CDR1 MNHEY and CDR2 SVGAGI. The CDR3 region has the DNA TGTGCCACCCAGCCGACAGGGGGCACCGGGGAGCTGTTTTTT. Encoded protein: CATQPTGGTGELFF.

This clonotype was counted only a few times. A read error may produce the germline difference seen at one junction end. The CDR3 spells CSVGVAGAGDTQYF. Here the CDR3 DNA reads TGTAGCGTTGGGGTAGCGGGAGCGGGAGATACGCAGTATTTT. V and J are TRBV29-1 and TRBJ2-3; 9 nucleotides line up with TRBD2. The length of the CDR3 is 14 residues. Looked up from germline, CDR1 is SQVTM and CDR2 is ANQGSEA.

CDR3 DNA: TGCAGTGCTAGACGACAGGGAACTATTGGCTACACCTTC. This codes for CSARRQGTIGYTF. The chain recombines TRBV20-1 with TRBJ1-2; 7 bases align to TRBD1. Germline CDR1 is DFQATT and CDR2 is SNEGSKA (reference sequence). The CDR3 consists of 13 residues. V dropped 2 bases and J dropped 7; count of bases not matched to a gene: 7.

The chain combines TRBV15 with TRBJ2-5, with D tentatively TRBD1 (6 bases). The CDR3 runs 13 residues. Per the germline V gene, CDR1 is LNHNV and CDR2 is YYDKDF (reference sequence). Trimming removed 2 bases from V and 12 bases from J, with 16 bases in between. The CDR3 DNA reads TGTGCCACCAGCAGACCCCTATCGACAGGAAAGTACTTC. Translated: CATSRPLSTGKYF.

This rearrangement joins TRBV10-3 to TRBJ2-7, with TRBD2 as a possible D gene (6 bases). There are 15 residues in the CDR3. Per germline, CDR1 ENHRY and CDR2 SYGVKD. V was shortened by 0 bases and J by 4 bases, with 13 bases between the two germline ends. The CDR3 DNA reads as TGTGCCATCAGTGAGTCCGGGGCGGGAAGGTACGAGCAGTACTTC. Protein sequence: CAISESGAGRYEQYF.

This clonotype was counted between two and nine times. The CDR3 bases are TGTGCCAGCAGCCCGGAGGGACTTCTCTCCTACGAGCAGTACTTC. This gives the protein CASSPEGLLSYEQYF. The chain is built from TRBV5-4 and TRBJ2-7, with D possibly being TRBD2 (6 bases). Trimming took 4 bases from V and 0 from J, leaving 14 bases between them. Per germline, CDR1 SGHNT and CDR2 YYREEE (reference sequence). This CDR3 has 15 amino acids.